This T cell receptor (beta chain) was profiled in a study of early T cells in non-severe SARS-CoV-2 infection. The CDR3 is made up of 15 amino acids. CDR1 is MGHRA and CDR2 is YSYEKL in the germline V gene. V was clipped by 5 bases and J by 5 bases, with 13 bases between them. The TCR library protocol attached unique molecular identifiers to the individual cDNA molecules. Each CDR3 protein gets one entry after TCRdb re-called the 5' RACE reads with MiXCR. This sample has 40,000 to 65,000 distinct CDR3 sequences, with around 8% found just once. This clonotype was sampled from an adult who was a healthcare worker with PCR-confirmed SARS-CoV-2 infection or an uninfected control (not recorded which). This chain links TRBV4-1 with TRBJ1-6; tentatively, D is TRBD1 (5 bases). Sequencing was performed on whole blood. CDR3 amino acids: CASSIGQGHNSPLHF. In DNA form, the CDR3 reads TGCGCCAGCAGCATCGGGCAGGGCCATAATTCACCCCTCCACTTT.